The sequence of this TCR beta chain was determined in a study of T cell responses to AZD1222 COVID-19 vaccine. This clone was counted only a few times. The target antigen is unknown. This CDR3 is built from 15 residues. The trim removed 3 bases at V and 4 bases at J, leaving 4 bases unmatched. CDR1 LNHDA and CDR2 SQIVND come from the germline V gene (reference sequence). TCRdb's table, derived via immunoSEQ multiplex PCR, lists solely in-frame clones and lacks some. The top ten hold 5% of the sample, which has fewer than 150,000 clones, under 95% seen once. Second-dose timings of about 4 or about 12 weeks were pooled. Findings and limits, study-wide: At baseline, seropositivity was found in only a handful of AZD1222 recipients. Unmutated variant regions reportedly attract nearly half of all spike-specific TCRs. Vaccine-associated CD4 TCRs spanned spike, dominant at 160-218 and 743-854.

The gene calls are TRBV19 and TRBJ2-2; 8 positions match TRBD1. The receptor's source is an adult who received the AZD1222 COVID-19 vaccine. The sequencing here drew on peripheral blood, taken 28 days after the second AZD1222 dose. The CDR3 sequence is CASSMGQGATGELFF. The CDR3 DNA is TGTGCCAGTAGTATGGGGCAGGGGGCCACCGGGGAGCTGTTTTTT.